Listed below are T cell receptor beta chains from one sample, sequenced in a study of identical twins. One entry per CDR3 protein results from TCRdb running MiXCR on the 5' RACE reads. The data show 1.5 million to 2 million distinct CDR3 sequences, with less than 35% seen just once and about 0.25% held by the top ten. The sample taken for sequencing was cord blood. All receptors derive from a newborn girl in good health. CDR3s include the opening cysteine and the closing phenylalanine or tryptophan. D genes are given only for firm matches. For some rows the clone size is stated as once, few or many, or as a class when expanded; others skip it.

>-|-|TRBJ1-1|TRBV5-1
TGCGCCAGCAGCTCGGCCAACACTGAAGCTTTCTTT
CASSSANTEAFF
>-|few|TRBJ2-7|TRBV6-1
TGTGCCAGCAGTGAAAGCGGCAACTACGAGCAGTACTTC
CASSESGNYEQYF
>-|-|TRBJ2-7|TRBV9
TGTGCCAGCAGCGTAGATAGCGGCCCCTACGAGCAGTACTTC
CASSVDSGPYEQYF
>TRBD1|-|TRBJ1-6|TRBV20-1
TGCAGTGCTAACGATTCAGGGACAGCTTCACCCCTCCACTTT
CSANDSGTASPLHF
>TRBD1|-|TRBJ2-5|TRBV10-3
TGTGCCATCAGTGGGACAGGATTCCAAGAGACCCAGTACTTC
CAISGTGFQETQYF
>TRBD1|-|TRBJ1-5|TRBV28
TGTGCCAGCAGCCGACGAGGCACAGGGGGTAAATCTAGCAATCAGCCCCAGCATTTT
CASSRRGTGGKSSNQPQHF
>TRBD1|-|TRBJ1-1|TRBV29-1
TGCAGCGTGCGCCCAGGGGGCCTGAACACTGAAGCTTTCTTT
CSVRPGGLNTEAFF
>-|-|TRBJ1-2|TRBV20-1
TGCAGTGCTAAGGTGACAGGCATTCACTATGGCTACACCTTC
CSAKVTGIHYGYTF
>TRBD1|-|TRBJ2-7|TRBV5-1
TGCGCCAGCAGCTCCGACAGGGGCCCCCTCATGATGGAGCAGTACTTC
CASSSDRGPLMMEQYF
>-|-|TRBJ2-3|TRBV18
TGTGCCAGCTCACCAGCGGGGAGAGGGAACACAGATACGCAGTATTTT
CASSPAGRGNTDTQYF
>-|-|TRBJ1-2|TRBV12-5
TGTGCTAGTGGTTCCTACAGGGATCAAGGCTACACCTTC
CASGSYRDQGYTF
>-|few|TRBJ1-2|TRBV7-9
TGTGCCAGCAGTACCCTTCAAGTAGGAGGCTACACCTTC
CASSTLQVGGYTF
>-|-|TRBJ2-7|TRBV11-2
TGTGCCAGCAGCCCGCGTTCGGGTAGTTACGAGCAGTACTTC
CASSPRSGSYEQYF
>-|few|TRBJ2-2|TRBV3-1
TGTGCCAGCAGCCAAGGAGGGGGGGCCGGGGAGCTGTTTTTT
CASSQGGGAGELFF
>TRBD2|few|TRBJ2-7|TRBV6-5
TGTGCCAGCAGCCCACTTAGCGGGAGGTCCTCCTACGAGCAGTACTTC
CASSPLSGRSSYEQYF
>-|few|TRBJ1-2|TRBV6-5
TGTGCCAGCAGTTACTCGGCAGCAAGAACCTATGGCTACACCTTC
CASSYSAARTYGYTF
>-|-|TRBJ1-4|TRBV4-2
TGTGCCAGCAGCCAAGATGTTTGGACGGATAATGAAAAACTGTTTTTT
CASSQDVWTDNEKLFF
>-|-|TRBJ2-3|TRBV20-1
TGCAGTGCAACCAGGGCCCCCAAAAGGAAAGCGAATACGCAGTATTTT
CSATRAPKRKANTQYF
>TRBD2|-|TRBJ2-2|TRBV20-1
TGCAGTGCCGCGGGACTAGCGGGGAACGGGGAGCTGTTTTTT
CSAAGLAGNGELFF
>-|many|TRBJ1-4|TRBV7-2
TGTGCCAGCAGTTTAGGGGGGCGCGAAAAACTGTTTTTT
CASSLGGREKLFF
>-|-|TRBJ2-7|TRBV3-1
TGTGCCAGCAGCCAATCTCGTCTAGCGCCTCAACTAGGGGGGGAGCAGTACTTC
CASSQSRLAPQLGGEQYF
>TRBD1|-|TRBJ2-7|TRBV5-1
TGCGCCAGCAAAGGGGACAGTTCCTACGAGCAGTACTTC
CASKGDSSYEQYF
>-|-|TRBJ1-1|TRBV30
TGTGCCTGGAATCCAGTGAACACTGAAGCTTTCTTT
CAWNPVNTEAFF
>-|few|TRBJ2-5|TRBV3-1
TGTGCCAGCAGCCAAGGGCTATCCCCTAGAGAGACCCAGTACTTC
CASSQGLSPRETQYF
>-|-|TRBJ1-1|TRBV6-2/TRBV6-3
TGTGCCAGCAGACTGGACGGACTGAACACTGAAGCTTTCTTT
CASRLDGLNTEAFF
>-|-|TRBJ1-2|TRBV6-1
TGTGCCAGCACGGTGGGACCCTATGGCTACACCTTC
CASTVGPYGYTF
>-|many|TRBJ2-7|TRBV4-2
TGTGCCAGCAGCCAAGATGGCGACGAGCAGTACTTC
CASSQDGDEQYF
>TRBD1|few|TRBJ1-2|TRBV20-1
TGCAGTGCTAGGGCTTCGACAGGGAATGGCTACACCTTC
CSARASTGNGYTF
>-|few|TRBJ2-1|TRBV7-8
TGTGCCAGCAGCGGCAGCTTGAGGGGACGTGAGCAGTTCTTC
CASSGSLRGREQFF
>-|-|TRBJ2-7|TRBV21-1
TGTGCCAGCAGCAACCAGCCCTACGAGCAGTACTTC
CASSNQPYEQYF
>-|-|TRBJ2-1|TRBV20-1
TGCAGTGTCGGGGGCCGACTAGGGGTAGGGCAGTTCTTC
CSVGGRLGVGQFF
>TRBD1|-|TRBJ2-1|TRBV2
TGTGCCAGCAGGTACGGGACAGGTTCCTACAATGAGCAGTTCTTC
CASRYGTGSYNEQFF
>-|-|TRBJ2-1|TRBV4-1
TGCGCCAGCAGCCGACGAGGAGGGGGAAATCTTAACAATGAGCAGTTCTTC
CASSRRGGGNLNNEQFF
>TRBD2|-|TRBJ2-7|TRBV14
TGTGCCAGTAACCTAGCGGGAGGCACCTACGAGCAGTACTTC
CASNLAGGTYEQYF
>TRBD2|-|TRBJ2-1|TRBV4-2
TGTGCCAGCAGCCAGGACACTAGCGGGGGGTTCAATGAGCAGTTCTTC
CASSQDTSGGFNEQFF
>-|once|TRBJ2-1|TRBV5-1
TGCGCCAGCGGCAGATACTCGAGCTCCTACAATGAGCAGTTCTTC
CASGRYSSSYNEQFF
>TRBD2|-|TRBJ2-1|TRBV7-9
TGTGCCAGCAGCTTACCCATAGCGGGAGGACCCCTCTACAATGAGCAGTTCTTC
CASSLPIAGGPLYNEQFF
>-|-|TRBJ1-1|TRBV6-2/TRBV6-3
TGTGCCAGCAGGGAGAGGGGCACTGAAGCTTTCTTT
CASRERGTEAFF
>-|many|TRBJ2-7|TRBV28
TGTGCCAGCAGCCGCTACGAGCAGTACTTC
CASSRYEQYF